Sequencing of this T cell receptor beta chain was carried out in a study of blood T cell repertoires in COVID-19. Study as a whole: Italy, Spain and the United States were the sources of the convalescent and acute COVID-19 samples. Nucleic acid was either cDNA or gDNA, and it came from T cells, B-cell-depleted T cells, or PBMCs.

Methods used by the authors: Amplification from reference gene primers served as the basis for estimated nucleated cell counts. Clones were read by immunoSEQ multiplex PCR, and TCRdb kept only the in-frame ones, dropping some. V, J and clone size reflect that table, while D and trimming were determined from the DNA. Among fewer than 200,000 clones, roughly 88% were seen once, and the ten largest hold 9.8%. Trimming removed 10 bases at V and 7 bases at J, with 16 bases between. Looked up from germline, CDR1 is LNHNV and CDR2 is YYDKDF (reference sequence). There are 13 residues in the CDR3. The chain is built from TRBV15 and TRBJ1-4; weak D call: TRBD1 (5 bases). The sequencing input was peripheral blood. The receptor comes from an elderly woman with acute or convalescent COVID-19. DNA of the CDR3: TGTGCCATCGGGGAGGGGTCCGGTGAAAAACTGTTTTTT. Protein product: CAIGEGSGEKLFF.